This entry lists 12 T cell receptor beta chains sequenced from one sample in a study of shared clonotypes between healthy human individuals. Using immunoSEQ multiplex PCR, the repertoire was profiled, and TCRdb retains in-frame clones only, with some absent. The data contain roughly 2,000,000 clones, less than 95% of them singletons. The naive CD8 fraction comprised CD45RO-negative cells positively selected for CCR7 and excluded terminally differentiated effector memory CD45RA+ cells. Input material: naive CD8+ T cells sorted from blood. The receptors stem from a man aged 18 to 35 in good health.

The rearrangement joins TRBV6-5 to TRBJ1-4; no reliable D call. V was shortened by 6 bases and J by 5 bases, with 10 bases between the two germline ends. The CDR3 runs 13 residues. The germline gives CDR1 MNHEY, CDR2 SVGAGI. Here the CDR3 DNA reads TGTGCCAGCAGGACTGAGTCGAATGAAAAACTGTTTTTT. It encodes CASRTESNEKLFF.

As concerns this clone: Different DNA sequences within this sample yield the same CDR3. The chain employs TRBV9 and TRBJ2-7; the D is unclear. The V gene's germline CDR1 is SGDLS and CDR2 YYNGEE. Trimming left V 0 bases short and J 0 bases short, with 7 bases between. The CDR3 consists of 14 residues. The CDR3 DNA sequence: TGTGCCAGCAGCGTAGGTGCAAGCTCCTACGAGCAGTACTTC. Translation gives CASSVGASSYEQYF. Full variable domain (outside the CDR3, taken from reference TRBV9 and TRBJ2-7): DSGVTQTPKHLITATGQRVTLRCSPRSGDLSVYWYQQSLDQGLQFLIQYYNGEERAKGNILERFSAQQFPDLHSELNLSSLELGDSALYFCASSVGASSYEQYFGPGTRLTVT.

This clone was picked up one time. This specimen includes other DNA sequences encoding the same CDR3. J is TRBJ1-3 and V is TRBV5-1; 7 nucleotides align to TRBD1. CDR1 is SGHRS, CDR2 YFSETQ, per germline. V dropped 0 bases and J dropped 4; count of bases not matched to a gene: 4. This CDR3 comprises 15 residues. The CDR3 region is CASSLDRGFGNTIYF. The CDR3 DNA sequence: TGCGCCAGCAGCTTGGACAGGGGCTTCGGAAACACCATATATTTT.

V is TRBV11-3 and J is TRBJ2-7, with 7 bases that match TRBD1. Germline loops: CDR1 SGHNT, CDR2 YENEEA. V lost 6 bases and J lost 2; bases outside the gene matches: 7. This CDR3 has 14 amino acids. The CDR3 sequence: CASSSRDSPYEQYF. The CDR3 DNA reads as TGTGCCAGCAGTTCCCGGGACAGCCCCTACGAGCAGTACTTC.

This clone was recorded only once. The rearrangement uses TRBV6-5 and TRBJ1-4, with unresolved D. Germline-derived CDR1 and CDR2 are MNHEY and SVGAGI. There are 15 residues in the CDR3. V was cut by 5 bases and J by 7 bases, with 17 bases left in between. CDR3 sequence (DNA): TGTGCCAGCAGTCCTGTCGGGCCCCCGCGTGAAAAACTGTTTTTT. Residues: CASSPVGPPREKLFF.

A word on this clone: Other DNA variants within this sample encode the same CDR3. V and J are TRBV19 and TRBJ1-1; maybe TRBD1 (6 bases). CDR1 LNHDA and CDR2 SQIVND come from the germline V gene (reference sequence). This CDR3 has 11 residues. Trimming took 8 bases from V and 8 from J, leaving 12 bases between them. DNA for the CDR3: TGTGCCAGTTCTCCCGGGACAGAAGCTTTCTTT. This sequence encodes CASSPGTEAFF.

The genes are TRBV29-1 and TRBJ2-7; 8 positions match TRBD2. Germline CDR1 reads SQVTM; CDR2 reads ANQGSEA. Trimming cost V 3 bases and J 2 bases; bases outside gene matches: 9. The CDR3 length is 15 residues. CDR3 amino acids: CSVDLGASGPYEQYF. As DNA, the CDR3 is TGCAGCGTTGATCTGGGGGCTAGCGGGCCCTACGAGCAGTACTTC.

The chain has TRBV28 and TRBJ2-1; D gene uncertain. V was trimmed by 3 bases and J by 3 bases, leaving 12 bases between them. CDR1 is MDHEN, CDR2 SYDVKM, per germline. This CDR3 comprises 15 residues. CDR3 DNA sequence: TGTGCCAGCAGTTTGGGCGGTGCTCTCTACAATGAGCAGTTCTTC. Encoded protein: CASSLGGALYNEQFF.

The chain has TRBV27 and TRBJ2-7; 8 bases fit TRBD2. The CDR3 consists of 17 residues. J gave up 0 bases and V 4 bases, and 11 bases lay outside the gene matches. Germline V gene sequence: CDR1 MNHEY, CDR2 SMNVEV (reference sequence). The DNA for the CDR3 is TGTGCCAGCAGTTCTCTCGGCCCCAGCGGGAGCTCCTACGAGCAGTACTTC. This sequence encodes CASSSLGPSGSSYEQYF.

The chain carries TRBV5-4 and TRBJ1-3; D is undetermined. This CDR3 contains 16 residues. CDR1 is SGHNT and CDR2 is YYREEE in the germline V gene (reference sequence). V dropped 0 bases and J dropped 3 bases, with 13 bases sitting between them. CDR3 sequence: CASSLATGVFGNTIYF. The CDR3 bases are TGTGCCAGCAGCTTGGCGACCGGGGTGTTTGGAAACACCATATATTTT.

This chain connects TRBV29-1 to TRBJ2-7; D gene ambiguous. The CDR3 loop spans 13 amino acids. Germline assignment: CDR1 SQVTM and CDR2 ANQGSEA. The germline V and J ends were trimmed by 6 bases and 0 bases, with 12 bases remaining between them. The CDR3 sequence: CSVSTPSSYEQYF. Here the CDR3 DNA reads TGCAGCGTGAGCACCCCGAGCTCCTACGAGCAGTACTTC.

This chain joins TRBV7-9 and TRBJ1-3, with D hard to call. Germline-derived CDR1 and CDR2 are SEHNR and FQNEAQ (reference sequence). The V gene lost 4 bases and the J gene lost 7 bases, with 8 bases spanning the gap. CDR3 size: 12 residues. The chain's CDR3 is CASSSTSNTIYF. CDR3 DNA: TGTGCCAGCAGCTCAACTTCGAACACCATATATTTT. The complete variable domain, with remaining parts taken from reference TRBV7-9 and TRBJ1-3, reads DTGVSQNPRHKITKRGQNVTFRCDPISEHNRLYWYRQTLGQGPEFLTYFQNEAQLEKSRLLSDRFSAERPKGSFSTLEIQRTEQGDSAMYLCASSSTSNTIYFGEGSWLTVV.